This T cell receptor beta chain derives from a study of CD4+ T cells in melanoma. Study-wide findings and caveats: Diverse differentiation states were reported for melanoma neoantigen-specific CD4+ T cells. A reported correlation linked neoantigen-specific CD4+ T cells to CD8+, macrophage and B cell function.

Germline V CDR1 and CDR2: WSHSY, SAAADI. J was trimmed by 6 bases and V by 3 bases; bases with no gene match: 9. The CDR3 contains 15 residues. TCRdb's table, derived via immunoSEQ multiplex PCR, lists solely in-frame clones and lacks some. The sample shows roughly 13,000 clones, over 65% of them seen only once. Details on this clone: As yet, its antigen is unknown.

The chain joins TRBV10-2 to TRBJ1-1; 8 bases map to TRBD1. The receptor was isolated from a human donor with melanoma. The source material was cells from a culture (not recorded whether cultured in vitro). In DNA, the CDR3 is TGCGCCAGCAGTGATGTCGGACAGGGAAGGGCTGAAGCTTTCTTT. Translated: CASSDVGQGRAEAFF.